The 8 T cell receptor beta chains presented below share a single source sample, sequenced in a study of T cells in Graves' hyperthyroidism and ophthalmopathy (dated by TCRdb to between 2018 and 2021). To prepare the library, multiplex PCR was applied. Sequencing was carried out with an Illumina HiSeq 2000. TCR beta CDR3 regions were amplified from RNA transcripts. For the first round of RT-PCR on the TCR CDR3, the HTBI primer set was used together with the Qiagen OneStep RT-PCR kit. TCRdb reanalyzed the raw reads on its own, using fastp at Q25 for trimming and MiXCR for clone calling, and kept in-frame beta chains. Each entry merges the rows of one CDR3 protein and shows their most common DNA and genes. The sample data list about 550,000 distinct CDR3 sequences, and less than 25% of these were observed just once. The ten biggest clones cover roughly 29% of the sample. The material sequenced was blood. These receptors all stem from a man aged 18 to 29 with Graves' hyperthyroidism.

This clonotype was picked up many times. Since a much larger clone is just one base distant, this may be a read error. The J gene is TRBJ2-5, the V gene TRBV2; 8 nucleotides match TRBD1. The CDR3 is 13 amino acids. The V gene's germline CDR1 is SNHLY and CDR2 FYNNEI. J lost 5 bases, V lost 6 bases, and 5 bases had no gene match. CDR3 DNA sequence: TGTGCCAGCAGCGTGACAGGGGAGGAGACCCAGTACTTC. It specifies CASSVTGEETQYF. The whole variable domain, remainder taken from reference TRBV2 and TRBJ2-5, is EPEVTQTPSHQVTQMGQEVILRCVPISNHLYFYWYRQILGQKVEFLVSFYNNEISEKSEIFDDQFSVERPDGSNFTLKIRSTKLEDSAMYFCASSVTGEETQYFGPGTRLLVL.

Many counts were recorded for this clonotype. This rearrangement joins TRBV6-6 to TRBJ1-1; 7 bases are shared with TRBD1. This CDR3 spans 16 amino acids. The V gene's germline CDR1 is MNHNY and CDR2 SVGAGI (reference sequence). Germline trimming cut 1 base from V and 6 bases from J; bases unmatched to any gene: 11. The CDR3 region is CASSYYRPGQISEAFF. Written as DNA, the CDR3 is TGTGCCAGCAGTTACTACAGGCCGGGACAGATCTCTGAAGCTTTCTTT.

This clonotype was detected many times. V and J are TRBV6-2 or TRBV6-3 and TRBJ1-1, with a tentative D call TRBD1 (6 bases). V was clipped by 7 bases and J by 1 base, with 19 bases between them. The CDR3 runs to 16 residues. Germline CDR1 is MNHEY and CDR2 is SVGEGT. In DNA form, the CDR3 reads TGTGCCAGCAAAAACAGGGCGTATGGGAGGAACACTGAAGCTTTCTTT. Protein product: CASKNRAYGRNTEAFF.

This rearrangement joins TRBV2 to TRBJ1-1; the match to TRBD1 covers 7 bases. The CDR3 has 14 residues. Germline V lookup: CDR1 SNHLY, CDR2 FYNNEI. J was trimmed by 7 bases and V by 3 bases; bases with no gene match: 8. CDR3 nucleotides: TGTGCCAGCAGTGAGGGGGGTAGGGACAGTGAAGCTTTCTTT. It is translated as CASSEGGRDSEAFF.

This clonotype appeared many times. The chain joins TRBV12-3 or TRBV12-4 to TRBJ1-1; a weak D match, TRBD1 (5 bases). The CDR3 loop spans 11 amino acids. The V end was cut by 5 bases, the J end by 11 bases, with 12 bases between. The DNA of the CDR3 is TGTGCCAGCAGTAAGAGCCCAGGGGCTTTCTTT. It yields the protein CASSKSPGAFF.

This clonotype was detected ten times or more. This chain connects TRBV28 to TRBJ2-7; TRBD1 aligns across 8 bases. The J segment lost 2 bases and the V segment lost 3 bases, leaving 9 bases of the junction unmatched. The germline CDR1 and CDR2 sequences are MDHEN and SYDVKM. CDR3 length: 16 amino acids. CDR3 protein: CASSFSGQVGAYEQYF. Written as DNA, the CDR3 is TGTGCCAGCAGTTTCTCGGGACAGGTGGGGGCCTACGAGCAGTACTTC.

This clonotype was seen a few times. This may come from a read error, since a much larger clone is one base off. The chain's CDR3 is CASSAADRGLEQYF. The CDR3 DNA follows: TGTGCCAGCAGCGCTGCGGACAGGGGGTTGGAGCAGTACTTC. V gene TRBV9 combines with J gene TRBJ2-7; 10 bases are shared with TRBD1. CDR1 SGDLS and CDR2 YYNGEE come from the germline V gene. V was pared by 3 bases and J by 7 bases, with 7 bases of the junction left unmatched. The CDR3 is 14 amino acids. Filled out from reference TRBV9 and TRBJ2-7, the complete variable domain reads DSGVTQTPKHLITATGQRVTLRCSPRSGDLSVYWYQQSLDQGLQFLIQYYNGEERAKGNILERFSAQQFPDLHSELNLSSLELGDSALYFCASSAADRGLEQYFGPGTRLTVT.

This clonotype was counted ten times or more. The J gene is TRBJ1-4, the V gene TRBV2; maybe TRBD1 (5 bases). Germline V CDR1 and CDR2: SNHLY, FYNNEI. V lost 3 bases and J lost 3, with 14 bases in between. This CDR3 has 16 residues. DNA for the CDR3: TGTGCCAGCAGTGACGGGGCGGTTCTGGCTAATGAAAAACTGTTTTTT. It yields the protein CASSDGAVLANEKLFF.